A single sample is the source of the 28 T cell receptor beta chains below, sequenced in a study of CXCR3-negative and CXCR3-positive naive CD8 T cells. It was by 5' RACE with UMI labels that the TRB cDNA libraries were prepared. Reprocessing the 5' RACE reads, TCRdb reports a single entry for every CDR3 protein and omits DNA. The specimen's table records approximately 53,000 distinct CDR3 sequences. Sequences were obtained from memory CD8+ T cells from blood. These receptors were collected from a human donor in good health. Some clones in this sample may be carry-over from other donors' samples.

V gene TRBV18 combines with J gene TRBJ1-5; with no DNA, the TCRdb D assignment of TRBD1 cannot be verified. The CDR3 consists of 17 residues. Germline lookup yields CDR1 KGHSH and CDR2 LQKENI. Here the CDR3 reads CASSQYRSLDSNQPQHF.

This chain uses TRBV9 with TRBJ2-7; TCRdb reports TRBD1, a call that lacks DNA to check it against. Germline CDR1 SGDLS, CDR2 YYNGEE. The CDR3 consists of 15 residues. Here the CDR3 reads CASSVGTGNSYEQYF.

The V gene is TRBV20-1, the J gene TRBJ2-3; TCRdb designates TRBD1, a call that cannot be tested without DNA. CDR1 and CDR2 (germline): DFQATT, SNEGSKA (reference sequence). The length of the CDR3 is 18 residues. This chain's CDR3 is CSARDRFTGTRTSDTQYF.

The J gene is TRBJ2-7, the V gene TRBV28; TCRdb picks TRBD1, but there is no DNA to check that call. The germline gives CDR1 MDHEN, CDR2 SYDVKM. This CDR3 region has 15 residues. This chain's CDR3 is CASKIRDTPSYEQYF.

This chain uses TRBV20-1 with TRBJ1-2. Per germline, CDR1 DFQATT and CDR2 SNEGSKA (reference sequence). There are 13 residues in the CDR3. The CDR3 sequence: CSARERADYGYTF.

The V and J genes are TRBV4-1 and TRBJ1-1. Germline-derived CDR1 and CDR2 are MGHRA and YSYEKL. This CDR3 is built from 16 residues. The CDR3 protein is CASSQAVADFNTEAFF.

The V gene is TRBV3-1, the J gene TRBJ2-3; TCRdb returns TRBD2, unconfirmable since there is no DNA. The CDR3 extends over 15 amino acids. CDR1 and CDR2 (germline): LGHDT, YNNKEL (reference sequence). The CDR3 region is CASSPQSGGAYTQYF.

V gene TRBV15 combines with J gene TRBJ2-3; TCRdb's D gene call, TRBD1, goes unchecked for lack of DNA. The CDR3 sequence is 17 residues long. Per germline, CDR1 LNHNV and CDR2 YYDKDF (reference sequence). The chain's CDR3 is CATSREGGGTGTDTQYF.

This chain joins TRBV9 and TRBJ1-1. The CDR3 length is 13 residues. In germline, CDR1 is SGDLS, CDR2 YYNGEE. CDR3: CASSVESKTEAFF.

The chain joins TRBV6-2 or TRBV6-3 to TRBJ1-1. The germline gives CDR1 MNHEY, CDR2 SVGEGT. There are 15 residues in the CDR3. The CDR3 region is CASSYPRAVNTEAFF.

This chain connects TRBV29-1 to TRBJ1-1. CDR1 SQVTM and CDR2 ANQGSEA come from the germline V gene. This CDR3 has 11 amino acids. The CDR3 sequence: CSGWWDTEAFF.

The chain uses TRBV6-6 and TRBJ1-2; there is no DNA to check the TCRdb D call of TRBD1. The germline V gene encodes CDR1 MNHNY and CDR2 SVGAGI (reference sequence). CDR3 size: 13 residues. The CDR3 here is CASSLQGNYGYTF.

The V call is TRBV7-9, the J call TRBJ2-3; the TCRdb D gene call, TRBD1, has no DNA to confirm it. The CDR3 length is 15 residues. Germline CDR1 SEHNR, CDR2 FQNEAQ (reference sequence). The CDR3 sequence is CASSYGGFSTDTQYF.

The V and J genes are TRBV14 and TRBJ1-1; no DNA is available, so the TRBD1 call from TCRdb remains unchecked. Germline V gene lookup returns CDR1 SGHDN and CDR2 FVKESK. The length of the CDR3 is 16 residues. This chain's CDR3 is CASSQDAPGQYTEAFF.

The chain carries TRBV29-1 and TRBJ2-7; as DNA is missing, the TRBD1 call by TCRdb cannot be tested. The CDR3 is 16 amino acids. Looked up from germline, CDR1 is SQVTM and CDR2 is ANQGSEA. This CDR3 reads CSVETGTEAREYEQYF.

The chain links TRBV5-1 to TRBJ2-1; TCRdb outputs TRBD2, but without DNA this stays unchecked. The germline CDR1 and CDR2 sequences are SGHRS and YFSETQ. CDR3 length equals 15 residues. The CDR3 region is CASSFVAGGEDEQFF.

The rearrangement uses TRBV28 and TRBJ2-5; TCRdb proposes TRBD1, but this gene call is untestable without DNA. The CDR3 spans 17 residues. CDR1 and CDR2 from the germline V gene are MDHEN and SYDVKM. The CDR3 sequence: CASSLQWGTGKQETQYF. Looking up the rest from reference TRBV28 and TRBJ2-5 gives the full variable domain: DVKVTQSSRYLVKRTGEKVFLECVQDMDHENMFWYRQDPGLGLRLIYFSYDVKMKEKGDIPEGYSVSREKKERFSLILESASTNQTSMYLCASSLQWGTGKQETQYFGPGTRLLVL.

V is TRBV6-5 and J is TRBJ1-1. The CDR3 covers 14 residues. Germline assignment: CDR1 MNHEY and CDR2 SVGAGI. CDR3 protein: CASSYSAGNTEAFF.

The rearrangement links TRBV29-1 to TRBJ2-1. CDR1 and CDR2 from the germline V gene are SQVTM and ANQGSEA. The CDR3 is 14 amino acids. Here the CDR3 reads CSVEASSSYNEQFF.

The rearrangement joins TRBV9 to TRBJ2-5; TCRdb returns TRBD2, unconfirmable since there is no DNA. Germline CDR1 SGDLS, CDR2 YYNGEE. The CDR3 sequence is 16 residues long. The CDR3 loop is CASSEPEGTGRETQYF. Variable domain in full (rest from reference TRBV9 and TRBJ2-5): DSGVTQTPKHLITATGQRVTLRCSPRSGDLSVYWYQQSLDQGLQFLIQYYNGEERAKGNILERFSAQQFPDLHSELNLSSLELGDSALYFCASSEPEGTGRETQYFGPGTRLLVL.

V usage is TRBV20-1 and J usage is TRBJ2-1; the D call from TCRdb, TRBD2, cannot be confirmed without DNA. The length of the CDR3 is 14 residues. Per the germline V gene, CDR1 is DFQATT and CDR2 is SNEGSKA (reference sequence). CDR3: CSARGTSEYNEQFF.

The chain joins TRBV29-1 to TRBJ2-3; TCRdb names TRBD2, which stays unverified in the absence of DNA. The CDR3 length is 15 residues. Germline loops: CDR1 SQVTM, CDR2 ANQGSEA. This CDR3 is CSVELLGPRTDTQYF.

The chain recombines TRBV15 with TRBJ2-2; TCRdb's D call, TRBD1, is unchecked because there is no DNA. This CDR3 contains 15 residues. Germline assignment: CDR1 LNHNV and CDR2 YYDKDF (reference sequence). CDR3 sequence: CATHALGQNTGELFF.

The rearrangement joins TRBV29-1 to TRBJ2-3; the D gene TCRdb calls, TRBD1, cannot be checked with no DNA. This CDR3 has 15 amino acids. The germline gives CDR1 SQVTM, CDR2 ANQGSEA. The CDR3 here is CSVNRGRPGTDTQYF.

This chain uses TRBV11-2 with TRBJ2-1. The CDR3 is 15 residues long. Looked up from germline, CDR1 is SGHAT and CDR2 is FQNNGV. CDR3 sequence: CASSLDFGSYNEQFF.

The chain carries TRBV28 and TRBJ1-5. The CDR3 is 13 amino acids. Germline V lookup: CDR1 MDHEN, CDR2 SYDVKM. The CDR3 reads CASSDIIDQPQHF.

The V and J genes are TRBV5-1 and TRBJ1-5; the TCRdb D gene call, TRBD1, has no DNA to confirm it. Germline CDR1 SGHRS, CDR2 YFSETQ. This CDR3 has 19 residues. The CDR3 protein is CASSLSGSPDRDINQPQHF.

The J gene is TRBJ1-1, the V gene TRBV7-8; TCRdb outputs TRBD1, but without DNA this stays unchecked. The CDR3 covers 15 residues. Germline assignment: CDR1 SGHVS and CDR2 FQNEAQ. The CDR3 is CASNANSPGDTEAFF.